Listed below are T cell receptor beta chains from one sample, sequenced in a study of regulatory T cells in long-lasting Graves disease. TCRdb called the multiplex PCR reads again in MiXCR, with one record for every CDR3 protein. The sample holds about 540,000 distinct CDR3 sequences, about 13% seen once. These same records also appear under a second study, on T cells in Graves' hyperthyroidism and ophthalmopathy.

Sequenced material: peripheral blood mononuclear cells (PBMCs), taken at new diagnosis, from a patient treated with antithyroid drugs. Source of these receptors: a man younger than 40 with Graves disease. Both conserved end residues are part of each CDR3. D genes are given only for firm matches. Not all rows give a size; the values are once, few, many and, for expanded clones, a class.

.	TRBV6-5	.	TRBJ2-7	CASSYDRDTNYEQYF	TGTGCCAGCAGTTACGACCGGGACACCAACTACGAGCAGTACTTC
TRBD2	TRBV11-2	few	TRBJ2-5	CASSSPGLAGAGETQYF	TGTGCCAGCAGCTCCCCGGGACTAGCGGGAGCGGGCGAGACCCAGTACTTC
.	TRBV27	many	TRBJ2-3	CASRALTDTQYF	TGTGCCAGCAGGGCGTTAACAGATACGCAGTATTTT
.	TRBV9	few	TRBJ2-2	CASSVFGSATGELFF	TGTGCCAGCAGCGTTTTCGGGAGTGCCACCGGGGAGCTGTTTTTT
.	TRBV10-2	.	TRBJ2-7	CASSDGSEQYF	TGCGCCAGCAGTGACGGTAGTGAGCAGTACTTC
TRBD2	TRBV5-6	.	TRBJ2-7	CASSLLAGVSEQYF	TGTGCCAGCAGCTTACTAGCGGGAGTGAGTGAGCAGTACTTC
.	TRBV5-1	.	TRBJ1-2	CASSPGGSGGGYTF	TGCGCCAGCAGCCCCGGTGGGTCTGGGGGCGGCTACACCTTC
.	TRBV5-1	.	TRBJ2-4	CASRKNPDLAKNIQYF	TGCGCCAGCAGGAAGAATCCGGATCTAGCCAAAAACATTCAGTACTTC
TRBD1	TRBV5-1	few	TRBJ1-2	CASSLAGDRGYGYTF	TGCGCCAGCAGCTTGGCTGGTGACAGGGGGTATGGCTACACCTTC
.	TRBV18	many	TRBJ1-1	CASSQEQGRAAFF	TGTGCCAGCTCACAGGAGCAGGGTCGCGCAGCTTTCTTT
.	TRBV6-1	.	TRBJ2-2	CASSVGALTHTGELFF	TGTGCCAGCAGCGTAGGGGCACTGACCCACACCGGGGAGCTGTTTTTT
TRBD1	TRBV6-1	few	TRBJ2-6	CASSVGQGATGANVLTF	TGTGCCAGCAGTGTGGGACAGGGGGCAACTGGGGCCAACGTCCTGACTTTC
TRBD2	TRBV12-3/TRBV12-4	many	TRBJ2-2	CASSPGLAGHSNTGELFF	TGTGCCAGCAGTCCGGGACTAGCGGGCCATTCGAACACCGGGGAGCTGTTTTTT
TRBD1	TRBV18	many	TRBJ2-1	CASSPSTGWDEQFF	TGTGCCAGCTCACCTTCGACAGGGTGGGATGAGCAGTTCTTC
TRBD2	TRBV10-3	.	TRBJ2-1	CAIKERETHNEQFF	TGTGCCATCAAGGAGCGGGAGACGCACAATGAGCAGTTCTTC
.	TRBV4-1	.	TRBJ2-1	CASKGSKYNEQFF	TGCGCCAGCAAGGGCAGTAAGTACAATGAGCAGTTCTTC
TRBD1	TRBV20-1	many	TRBJ1-5	CSARGNTGTANQPQHF	TGCAGTGCGCGGGGGAACACCGGGACAGCCAATCAGCCCCAGCATTTT
TRBD2	TRBV12-3/TRBV12-4	many	TRBJ2-7	CASSAPGLAVYEQYF	TGTGCCAGCAGTGCACCGGGACTAGCGGTTTACGAGCAGTACTTC
.	TRBV20-1	.	TRBJ2-6	CSARHDGANVLTF	TGCAGTGCTAGACACGATGGGGCCAACGTCCTGACTTTC
TRBD2	TRBV20-1	.	TRBJ2-7	CSARGSGRWEETYEQYF	TGCAGTGCTAGGGGTAGCGGGAGATGGGAGGAAACGTACGAGCAGTACTTC
.	TRBV20-1	many	TRBJ1-2	CSARDKGSRNYGYTF	TGCAGTGCTAGAGATAAAGGAAGTCGTAACTATGGCTACACCTTC
.	TRBV7-9	.	TRBJ1-1	CASSLGESEAFF	TGTGCCAGCAGCTTGGGGGAAAGTGAAGCTTTCTTT
TRBD1	TRBV27	once	TRBJ1-5	CASSLESGTVTNQPQHF	TGTGCCAGCAGTTTGGAGAGCGGGACAGTCACCAATCAGCCCCAGCATTTT
.	TRBV11-1	many	TRBJ2-3	CASSLVSPTDTQYF	TGTGCCAGCAGCTTAGTCAGCCCCACAGATACGCAGTATTTT